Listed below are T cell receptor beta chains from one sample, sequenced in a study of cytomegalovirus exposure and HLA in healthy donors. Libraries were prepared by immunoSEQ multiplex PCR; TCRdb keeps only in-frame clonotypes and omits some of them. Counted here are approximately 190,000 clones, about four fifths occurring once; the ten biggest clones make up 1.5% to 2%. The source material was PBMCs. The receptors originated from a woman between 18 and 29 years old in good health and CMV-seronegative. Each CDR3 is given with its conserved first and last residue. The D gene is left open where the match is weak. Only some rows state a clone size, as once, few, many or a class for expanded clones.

TGTGCCAGCAGCTTGCCACAGGGCTATGGCTACACCTTC | CASSLPQGYGYTF | TRBV11-2 | NA | NA | TRBJ1-2
TGTGCCAGCAGCAAAAACGCGACAGTTTATGGCTACACCTTC | CASSKNATVYGYTF | TRBV21-1 | NA | NA | TRBJ1-2
TGCGCCAGCGACCTAAATTCCGGGACAGGGTGCAGCACTGAAGCTTTCTTT | CASDLNSGTGCSTEAFF | TRBV5-1 | TRBD1 | NA | TRBJ1-1
TGTGCCAGCAGTGAAATAGCGGGAGACGAGCAGTACTTC | CASSEIAGDEQYF | TRBV2 | TRBD2 | NA | TRBJ2-7
TGTGCCTGGAGTCGGACAGGGGCTACCTACGAGCAGTACTTC | CAWSRTGATYEQYF | TRBV30 | TRBD1 | NA | TRBJ2-7
TGCGCCAGCAGCCATACAAAAGTCGGGGGGAACACTGAAGCTTTCTTT | CASSHTKVGGNTEAFF | TRBV5-1 | NA | few | TRBJ1-1
TGTGCCAGCAGAAAAATGCGCCGGGACATACCGTACGAGCAGTACTTC | CASRKMRRDIPYEQYF | TRBV14 | NA | NA | TRBJ2-7
TGCGCCAGCAGCGAGGGGGGACTAGCGGGAAATCAAGAGACCCAGTACTTC | CASSEGGLAGNQETQYF | TRBV5-1 | TRBD2 | NA | TRBJ2-5
TGTGCCAGCAGTTACTCCGGGACAGGGACAAACTATGGCTACACCTTC | CASSYSGTGTNYGYTF | TRBV6-6 | TRBD1 | NA | TRBJ1-2
TGTGCCAGTAGTCGGGGGGATCAACAGCCCCAGCATTTT | CASSRGDQQPQHF | TRBV19 | NA | NA | TRBJ1-5
TGCGCCAGCAGCCAAGATTCAGGAAAGGGAGTGGAAAAACTGTTTTTT | CASSQDSGKGVEKLFF | TRBV4-1 | NA | NA | TRBJ1-4
TGTGCCAGCAGCCCCTGGAGGGGTGAGATTTCGAATTCACCCCTCCACTTT | CASSPWRGEISNSPLHF | TRBV9 | NA | NA | TRBJ1-6
TGCGCCAGCAGCTTGGCCCTTGGGCCAGGCCCCAACACCGGGGAGCTGTTTTTT | CASSLALGPGPNTGELFF | TRBV5-1 | NA | NA | TRBJ2-2
TGCGCCAGCAGCCACGGACTAGCTAGAAAAGAGACCCAGTACTTC | CASSHGLARKETQYF | TRBV4-3 | TRBD2 | NA | TRBJ2-5
TGTGCCATCAGTGGAGGGGAAGGACAGGGATTCAATGAGCAGTTCTTC | CAISGGEGQGFNEQFF | TRBV10-3 | TRBD1 | NA | TRBJ2-1